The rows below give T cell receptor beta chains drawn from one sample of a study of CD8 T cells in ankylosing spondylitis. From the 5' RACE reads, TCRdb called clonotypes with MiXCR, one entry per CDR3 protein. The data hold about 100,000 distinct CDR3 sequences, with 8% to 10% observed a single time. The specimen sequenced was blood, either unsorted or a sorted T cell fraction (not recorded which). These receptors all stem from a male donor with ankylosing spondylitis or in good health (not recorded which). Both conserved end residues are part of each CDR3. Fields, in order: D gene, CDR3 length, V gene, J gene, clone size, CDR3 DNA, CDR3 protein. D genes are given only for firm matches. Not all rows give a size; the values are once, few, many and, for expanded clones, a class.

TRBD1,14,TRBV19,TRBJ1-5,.,TGTGCCAGTAGGACAGGGGAATCCAATCAGCCCCAGCATTTT,CASRTGESNQPQHF
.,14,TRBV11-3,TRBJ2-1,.,TGTGCCAGCAGCCGAACGGACTTCCACCATGAGCAGTTCTTC,CASSRTDFHHEQFF
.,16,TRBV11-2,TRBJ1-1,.,TGTGCCAGCAGCTTAGTCCGGGACACTCGGAACACTGAAGCTTTCTTT,CASSLVRDTRNTEAFF
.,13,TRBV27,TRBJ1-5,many,TGTGCCAGCAGTGGGTCTAGCAATCAGCCCCAGCATTTT,CASSGSSNQPQHF
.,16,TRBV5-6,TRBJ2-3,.,TGTGCCAGCAGCTTGGACGGCAGCCGCCTCACAGATACGCAGTATTTT,CASSLDGSRLTDTQYF
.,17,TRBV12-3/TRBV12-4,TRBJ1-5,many,TGTGCCAGCAGTTTCGCCCGCGGGAGTATGGGGAATCAGCCCCAGCATTTT,CASSFARGSMGNQPQHF
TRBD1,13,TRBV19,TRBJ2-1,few,TGTGCCAGTAAGCGTGAGCAGGGGGATGAGCAGTTCTTC,CASKREQGDEQFF
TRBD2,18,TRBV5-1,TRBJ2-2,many,TGCGCCAGCAGCCCTCCCCGGAGCGGGATTCGTGACACCGGGGAGCTGTTTTTT,CASSPPRSGIRDTGELFF
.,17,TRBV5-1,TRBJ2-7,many,TGCGCCAGCAGCTGGGGGGTGAGTCGCGGCTCGTCCTACGAGCAGTACTTC,CASSWGVSRGSSYEQYF
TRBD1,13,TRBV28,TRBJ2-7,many,TGTGCCAGCAGTATGACAGGGGCCAGCCGGCAGTACTTC,CASSMTGASRQYF
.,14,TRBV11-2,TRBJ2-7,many,TGTGCCAGCAGCTTAGAACAACTAACCTACGAGCAGTACTTC,CASSLEQLTYEQYF
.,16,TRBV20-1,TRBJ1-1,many,TGCAGTGCTAGAGATTACAGGGATAGGGGACTAACGGAAGCTTTCTTT,CSARDYRDRGLTEAFF
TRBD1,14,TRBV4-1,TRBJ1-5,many,TGCGCCAGCAGCATGGACAGGGGCCTTCAGCCCCAGCATTTT,CASSMDRGLQPQHF
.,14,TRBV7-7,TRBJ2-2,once,TGTGCTAGCAGCTTAGAGCAGGAGACCGGGGAGCTGTTTTTT,CASSLEQETGELFF
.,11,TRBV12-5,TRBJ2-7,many,TGTGCTATTGGGGACTCCTACGAGCAGTACTTC,CAIGDSYEQYF
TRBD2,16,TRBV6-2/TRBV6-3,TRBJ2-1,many,TGTGCCAGCAGTCCTCTGGGGAGCGGGGGACGGCATGAGCAGTTCTTC,CASSPLGSGGRHEQFF
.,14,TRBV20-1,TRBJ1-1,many,TGCAGTGCCACGGGGATGCGGCCGAACACTGAAGCTTTCTTT,CSATGMRPNTEAFF
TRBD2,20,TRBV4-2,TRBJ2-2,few,TGTGCCAGCAGCAATTCGGGACTAGCGGGGAACCTTATTGCCGCCGGGGAGCTGTTTTTT,CASSNSGLAGNLIAAGELFF
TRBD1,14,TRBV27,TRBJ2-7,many,TGTGCCAGCAGGGGGACAGGGAGCTCCTACGAGCAGTACTTC,CASRGTGSSYEQYF
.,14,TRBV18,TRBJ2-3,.,TGTGCCAGCTCACCGGGAACGGGGGTCGGTACGCAGTATTTT,CASSPGTGVGTQYF
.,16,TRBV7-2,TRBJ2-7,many,TGTGCCAGCAGCTTAGCGCTGGGACTGTTTTCCTACGAGCAGTACTTC,CASSLALGLFSYEQYF
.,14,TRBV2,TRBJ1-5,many,TGTGCCAGCAGTGAAAGGACGGGCAATCAGCCCCAGCATTTT,CASSERTGNQPQHF
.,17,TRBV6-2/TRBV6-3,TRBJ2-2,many,TGTGCCAGCAGTTACGATCAACGGGAGTCCTCCCCGGGGGAGCTGTTTTTT,CASSYDQRESSPGELFF
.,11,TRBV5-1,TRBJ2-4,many,TGCGCCAGCACCTTGACTGGCCCCTTAGAATTC,CASTLTGPLEF
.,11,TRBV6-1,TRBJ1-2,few,TGTGCCACCTCCCCTCACTATGGCTACACCTTC,CATSPHYGYTF
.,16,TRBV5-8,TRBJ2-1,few,TGTGCCAGCAGCTCCCTTTGGGGCGGGGAGCTCACGGAGCAGTTCTTC,CASSSLWGGELTEQFF
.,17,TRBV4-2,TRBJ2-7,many,TGTGCCAGCAGCCAAGATCAAGGGGGTGACGGGTCAGGGGAGCAGTACTTC,CASSQDQGGDGSGEQYF
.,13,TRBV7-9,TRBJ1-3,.,TGTGCCAGCGGGGCGGCCTCTGGAAACACCATATATTTT,CASGAASGNTIYF
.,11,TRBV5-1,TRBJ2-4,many,TGCGCCAGCAGTCTTAGTAACATTCAGTACTTC,CASSLSNIQYF
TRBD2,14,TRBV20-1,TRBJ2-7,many,TGCAGTGCTACCTCACTAGCGGGAGTAGACGAGCAGTACTTC,CSATSLAGVDEQYF
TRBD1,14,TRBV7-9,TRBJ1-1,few,TGTGCCAGCAGCTCCACAGGGGGTCGGGGTGAAGCTTTCTTT,CASSSTGGRGEAFF
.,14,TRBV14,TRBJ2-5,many,TGTGCCAGCAGCCAGTCTTCAAGGCGAGAGACCCAGTACTTC,CASSQSSRRETQYF
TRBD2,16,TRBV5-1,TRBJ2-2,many,TGCGCCAGCAGCTTGGCGCCTAGCGGGAGTACCGGGGAGCTGTTTTTT,CASSLAPSGSTGELFF
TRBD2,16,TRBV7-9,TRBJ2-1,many,TGTGCCAGCAGCTTATCCCTAGCGGGCTCCTACAATGAGCAGTTCTTC,CASSLSLAGSYNEQFF
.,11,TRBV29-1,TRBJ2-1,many,TGCAGCGGTAGCTCCTACAATGAGCAGTTCTTC,CSGSSYNEQFF
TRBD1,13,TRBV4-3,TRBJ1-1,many,TGCGCCAGCAGCCAGGAGGGGGCCCAACGTCTATTCTTT,CASSQEGAQRLFF
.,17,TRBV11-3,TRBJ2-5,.,TGTGCCAGCAGCTTAAGTCGGCCAGGGGCATACCAAGAGACCCAGTACTTC,CASSLSRPGAYQETQYF
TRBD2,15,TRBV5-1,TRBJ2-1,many,TGCGCCAGCAGAAATGGGGCTAGCGGGAACAATGAGCAGTTCTTC,CASRNGASGNNEQFF
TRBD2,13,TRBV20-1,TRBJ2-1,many,TGCAGTGCCCGACTAGCGGGAGGCAGCGAGCAGTTCTTC,CSARLAGGSEQFF
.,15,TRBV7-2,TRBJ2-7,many,TGTGCCAGCAGCTTATTTGGGGAAAGGGGCTACGAGCAGTACTTC,CASSLFGERGYEQYF
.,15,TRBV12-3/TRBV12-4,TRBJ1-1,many,TGTGCCAGCACCATTTCCGGACTGGGGGACACTGAAGCTTTCTTT,CASTISGLGDTEAFF
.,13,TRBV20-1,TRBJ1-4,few,TGCAGTGGTCTGCTTGCAACTAATGAAAAACTGTTTTTT,CSGLLATNEKLFF
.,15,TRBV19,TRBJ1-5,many,TGTGCCAGTACCATGGATAGAGGGCGCAATCAGCCCCAGCATTTT,CASTMDRGRNQPQHF
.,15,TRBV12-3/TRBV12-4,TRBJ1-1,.,TGTGCCAGCAGTCGGGACCAGCGGAGGGACACTGAAGCTTTCTTT,CASSRDQRRDTEAFF
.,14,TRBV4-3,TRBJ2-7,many,TGCGCCAGCAGCCAACTAAGGGGTTCCTACGAGCAGTACTTC,CASSQLRGSYEQYF
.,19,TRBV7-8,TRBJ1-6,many,TGTGCCAGCAGCTTAGCGTTTGGGACACCGAGCTCCTATAATTCACCCCTCCACTTT,CASSLAFGTPSSYNSPLHF
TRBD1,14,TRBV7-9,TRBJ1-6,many,TGTGCCAGCAGTTCCAGACAGGGCAGTTCACCCCTCCACTTT,CASSSRQGSSPLHF
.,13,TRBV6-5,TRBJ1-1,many,TGTGCCAGCAGTTACTCGAGCGGTACGATAGCTTTCTTT,CASSYSSGTIAFF
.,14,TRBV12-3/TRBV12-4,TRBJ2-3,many,TGTGCCAGCACTAGTGATCTGCACCCAGATACGCAGTATTTT,CASTSDLHPDTQYF
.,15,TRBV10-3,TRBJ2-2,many,TGTGCCATCAGTGAAAGGCAGGGGAACACCGGGGAGCTGTTTTTT,CAISERQGNTGELFF
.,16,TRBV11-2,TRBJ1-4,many,TGTGCCAGCAGCTATTATACAGGAGCAACTAATGAAAAACTGTTTTTT,CASSYYTGATNEKLFF
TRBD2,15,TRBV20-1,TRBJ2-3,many,TGCAGTGCTGCAACTAGCGGAGCTAGCACAGATACGCAGTATTTT,CSAATSGASTDTQYF
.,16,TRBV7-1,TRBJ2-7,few,TGTGCCATCAGCCCAGGGCTAGCGTTGAGCTCCTACGAGCAGTACTTC,CAISPGLALSSYEQYF
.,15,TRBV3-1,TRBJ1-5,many,TGTGCCAGCAGCCAAGATGTGGGAGGAAATCAGCCCCAGCATTTT,CASSQDVGGNQPQHF
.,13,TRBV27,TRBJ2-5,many,TGTGCCAGCAGTTTATTCCAGCAAGAGACCCAGTACTTC,CASSLFQQETQYF
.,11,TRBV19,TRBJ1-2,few,TGTGCCAGTAGTAGGGGCTATGGCTACACCTTC,CASSRGYGYTF
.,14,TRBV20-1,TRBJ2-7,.,TGCAGTGCTCGCCCCCGGGACCACTCCTACGAGCAGTACTTC,CSARPRDHSYEQYF
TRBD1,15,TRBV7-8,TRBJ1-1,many,TGTGCCAGCAGCATTCGGACAGGGCGGAACACTGAAGCTTTCTTT,CASSIRTGRNTEAFF
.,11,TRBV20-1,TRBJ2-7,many,TGCAGTGCTAGATGGCAGGGGGGACTGTACTTC,CSARWQGGLYF